A single sample gave rise to the 4 T cell receptor beta chains below, sequenced in a study of blood T cell repertoires in COVID-19. Using immunoSEQ multiplex PCR, the repertoire was profiled, and TCRdb retains in-frame clones only, with some absent. This table has about 160,000 clones, around 84% appearing once. Sequencing was done on a sample of peripheral blood. The source of these receptors is a middle-aged man with active or convalescent COVID-19.

The CDR3: CASSIGAGAETQYF. DNA of the CDR3: TGTGCCAGTAGTATAGGGGCAGGGGCGGAGACCCAGTACTTC. This chain connects TRBV19 to TRBJ2-5; D might be TRBD1 (6 bases). Trimming left V 1 base short and J 5 bases short, with 11 bases between. Per the germline V gene, CDR1 is LNHDA and CDR2 is SQIVND (reference sequence). The length of the CDR3 is 14 residues.

J is TRBJ1-2 and V is TRBV6-1, with TRBD1 matching over 7 bases. CDR3 length equals 15 residues. Germline lookup yields CDR1 MNHNS and CDR2 SASEGT. V shed 3 bases, J shed 4 bases, and the junction held 8 bases outside the gene matches. The chain's CDR3 is CASSDKGAVSYGYTF. The CDR3 DNA sequence: TGTGCCAGCAGTGACAAGGGGGCTGTAAGCTATGGCTACACCTTC.

The chain has TRBV12-3 or TRBV12-4 and TRBJ1-1; D remains unclear. With 4 bases removed from V and 8 bases from J, the gap between germline ends came to 8 bases. The CDR3 sequence is 11 residues long. CDR3 nucleotides: TGTGCCAGCAGTTCGGGTCTGGAAGCTTTCTTT. Translating gives CASSSGLEAFF.

V gene TRBV21-1 combines with J gene TRBJ2-7; the D call of TRBD1 is as the table states it, not checked on the DNA. TRBV21-1 is termed a pseudogene. The CDR3 totals 16 residues. The CDR3 protein is CASTPQVGLEGDEQYF. CDR3 nucleotides: TGTGCCAGCACCCCCCAAGTGGGGCTAGAGGGGGACGAGCAGTACTTC.